The 25 T cell receptor beta chains reported below all come from one sample, sequenced in a study of CD8+ T cells in alopecia areata. After isolation, RNA underwent reverse transcription to generate cDNA as the sequencing template. Repertoires were generated with immunoSEQ multiplex PCR, while TCRdb's copy carries only in-frame clones and drops some. The sample carries about 190,000 clones, about three fifths recorded once. Treatment denoted: oral pan-JAK inhibitor, 5-10 mg twice daily. Specimen: CD4+ T cells sorted from blood, collected between weeks 49 and 50, from a patient treated with tofacitinib. These TCRs come from a human donor with alopecia areata.

This chain links TRBV7-2 with TRBJ2-1, with D perhaps matching TRBD2 (6 bases). The germline V gene has CDR1 SGHTA and CDR2 FQGNSA. With 6 bases removed from V and 7 bases from J, the gap between germline ends came to 25 bases. The CDR3 consists of 17 residues. The CDR3 DNA sequence: TGTGCCAGCAGGCCAGGAGGCTACCGCGGGACTCGAAATGAGCAGTTCTTC. Its translation is CASRPGGYRGTRNEQFF.

The CDR3 loop reads CATGGTDFQPQHF. The CDR3, as DNA: TGTGCCACCGGCGGGACAGATTTTCAGCCCCAGCATTTT. This sequence joins TRBV10-3 and TRBJ1-5; 7 positions match TRBD1. With 10 bases clipped from V and 6 bases from J, the junction kept 9 bases outside the gene matches. There are 13 residues in the CDR3. The germline CDR1 and CDR2 sequences are ENHRY and SYGVKD.

The rearrangement links TRBV25-1 to TRBJ1-5; a weak D match, TRBD1 (5 bases). In germline, CDR1 is MGHDK, CDR2 SYGVNS. The CDR3 consists of 15 residues. V lost 5 bases and J 0 bases, leaving 11 bases between the germline ends. The CDR3 sequence: CASSPPGLSNQPQHF. As DNA, the CDR3 is TGTGCCAGCAGTCCTCCGGGACTTAGCAATCAGCCCCAGCATTTT.

This chain connects TRBV27 to TRBJ2-7; 12 nucleotides line up with TRBD2. The CDR3 extends over 15 amino acids. The V segment lost 2 bases and the J segment 6 bases; nucleotides outside the gene matches: 5. Germline V CDR1 and CDR2: MNHEY, SMNVEV (reference sequence). CDR3 DNA: TGTGCCAGCAGTTTAGCGACTAGCGGGGGAGGCGAGCAGTACTTC. As protein: CASSLATSGGGEQYF.

The V and J genes are TRBV29-1 and TRBJ1-2; 7 bases are a match to TRBD1. Germline assignment: CDR1 SQVTM and CDR2 ANQGSEA. The V and J ends lost 6 bases and 6 bases, in that order; junction bases with no gene match: 7. This CDR3 has 12 amino acids. The CDR3 sequence: CSVGDSWNGYTF. CDR3 coding DNA: TGCAGCGTCGGGGACAGTTGGAATGGCTACACCTTC.

This clone was counted between two and nine times. The J gene is TRBJ1-4, the V gene TRBV10-3, with D possibly being TRBD1 (5 bases). The CDR3 totals 12 residues. CDR1 is ENHRY and CDR2 is SYGVKD in the germline V gene. The V end lost 4 bases, the J end lost 15 bases, and 15 bases lay between the germline ends. CDR3 region: CAISGAGRDVFF. The CDR3 nucleotides are TGTGCCATCAGTGGGGCCGGCCGGGACGTGTTTTTT.

The genes are TRBV29-1 and TRBJ1-2; D is undetermined. Trimming pared 0 bases from V and 2 bases from J, leaving 10 bases between. From germline, CDR1 is SQVTM and CDR2 ANQGSEA. The CDR3 consists of 14 residues. The CDR3 loop reads CSVEEGGKNYGYTF. Here the CDR3 DNA reads TGCAGCGTTGAAGAAGGAGGGAAAAACTATGGCTACACCTTC.

This clone was counted at least ten times. The chain carries TRBV5-8 and TRBJ2-2; D might be TRBD1 (5 bases). V was trimmed by 5 bases and J by 5 bases, leaving 16 bases between them. This CDR3 contains 15 residues. Germline values: CDR1 SGHTS, CDR2 YDEGEE. CDR3 sequence: CASRPAVQATGELFF. The CDR3 nucleotides are TGTGCCAGCAGACCCGCCGTACAGGCAACCGGGGAGCTGTTTTTT.

The CDR3 loop is CASRLGQGNYGYTF. The CDR3 nucleotides read TGTGCCAGTAGACTGGGACAGGGGAACTATGGCTACACCTTC. The rearrangement joins TRBV19 to TRBJ1-2, with 10 bases matching TRBD1. The CDR3 is made up of 14 amino acids. The J segment lost 2 bases and the V segment lost 6 bases, leaving 3 bases of the junction unmatched. Germline CDR1 is LNHDA and CDR2 is SQIVND (reference sequence).

The chain joins TRBV7-2 to TRBJ2-7, with 9 bases identical to TRBD2. Germline V gene data show CDR1 as SGHTA and CDR2 as FQGNSA. V shed 5 bases, J shed 0 bases, and the junction held 11 bases outside the gene matches. The CDR3 runs to 17 residues. The CDR3 DNA sequence: TGTGCCAGCAGCCTCTATAGCAGCGGGGGGCACTCCTACGAGCAGTACTTC. It translates to CASSLYSSGGHSYEQYF. The complete variable domain, with remaining parts taken from reference TRBV7-2 and TRBJ2-7, reads GAGVSQSPSNKVTEKGKDVELRCDPISGHTALYWYRQSLGQGLEFLIYFQGNSAPDKSGLPSDRFSAERTGGSVSTLTIQRTQQEDSAVYLCASSLYSSGGHSYEQYFGPGTRLTVT.

This chain connects TRBV6-5 to TRBJ1-5, with a possible D match to TRBD1 (5 bases). V was pared by 5 bases and J by 1 base, with 9 bases between. The CDR3 is made up of 14 amino acids. Germline V CDR1 and CDR2: MNHEY, SVGAGI. The CDR3 protein is CASSLAGSNQPQHF. The CDR3 DNA is TGTGCCAGCAGTCTAGCAGGGAGCAATCAGCCCCAGCATTTT.

The chain couples TRBV25-1 to TRBJ1-1; D unresolved. The CDR3 is 15 amino acids. The germline V gene has CDR1 MGHDK and CDR2 SYGVNS. V was pared by 7 bases and J by 0 bases, with 15 bases between. The CDR3 loop reads CASTPSDGMNTEAFF. The CDR3 nucleotides read TGTGCCAGCACCCCATCAGACGGAATGAACACTGAAGCTTTCTTT.

This chain connects TRBV7-2 to TRBJ2-5; D may correspond to TRBD1 or TRBD2 (5 bases each). Germline loops: CDR1 SGHTA, CDR2 FQGNSA. Trimming shortened V by 5 bases and J by 3 bases, and 10 bases separated the two germline ends. The CDR3 sequence is 13 residues long. CDR3 protein: CASSPGAEETQYF. The CDR3, as DNA: TGTGCCAGCAGCCCCGGGGCCGAAGAGACCCAGTACTTC.

This clone was detected only once. This sequence joins TRBV7-2 and TRBJ1-2; D is ambiguous. Trimming took 0 bases from V and 2 from J, leaving 7 bases between them. Germline assignment: CDR1 SGHTA and CDR2 FQGNSA. This CDR3 contains 14 residues. The CDR3 region is CASSLATPNYGYTF. DNA for the CDR3: TGTGCCAGCAGCTTAGCGACCCCGAACTATGGCTACACCTTC.

V is TRBV5-6 and J is TRBJ2-7, with D hard to call. Germline CDR1 reads SGHDT; CDR2 reads YYEEEE. The CDR3 is made up of 14 amino acids. Trimming took off 2 bases at V and 3 bases at J, with 12 bases between the two ends. Here the CDR3 reads CASSFRTENYEQYF. CDR3 sequence (DNA): TGTGCCAGCAGCTTCCGGACCGAAAACTACGAGCAGTACTTC. Full variable domain (remainder filled in from reference TRBV5-6 and TRBJ2-7): DAGVTQSPTHLIKTRGQQVTLRCSPKSGHDTVSWYQQALGQGPQFIFQYYEEEERQRGNFPDRFSGHQFPNYSSELNVNALLLGDSALYLCASSFRTENYEQYFGPGTRLTVT.

V gene TRBV4-3 combines with J gene TRBJ2-2, with 9 nucleotides matching TRBD1. The CDR3 loop spans 17 amino acids. Germline V lookup: CDR1 LGHNA, CDR2 YSLEER. V dropped 2 bases and J dropped 5; count of bases not matched to a gene: 9. CDR3 sequence (DNA): TGCGCCAGCAGCCAATTATTACAGGGGGCTCGGACCGGGGAGCTGTTTTTT. It encodes CASSQLLQGARTGELFF.

CDR3 loop: CASSITGGSYEQYF. The CDR3 nucleotides read TGCGCCAGCAGCATTACAGGGGGCTCCTACGAGCAGTACTTC. The rearrangement uses TRBV5-1 and TRBJ2-7; TRBD1 matches at 8 bases. There are 14 residues in the CDR3. Germline V lookup: CDR1 SGHRS, CDR2 YFSETQ. V shed 4 bases, J shed 0 bases, and the junction held 3 bases outside the gene matches.

The chain links TRBV15 to TRBJ1-2; 9 nucleotides agree with TRBD1. Trimming took 5 bases from V and 2 from J; bases not matched to a gene: 3. Germline V lookup: CDR1 LNHNV, CDR2 YYDKDF (reference sequence). The CDR3 extends over 14 amino acids. For the CDR3, the DNA is TGTGCCACCAGCCGGGACAGGGTCAACTATGGCTACACCTTC. Its translation is CATSRDRVNYGYTF.

This clone was recorded only once. This chain links TRBV7-2 with TRBJ2-4; unclear D gene. With 3 bases removed from V and 5 bases from J, the gap between germline ends came to 14 bases. Germline V gene lookup returns CDR1 SGHTA and CDR2 FQGNSA. The CDR3 contains 15 residues. The DNA of the CDR3 is TGTGCCAGCAGCTTGTCCGCCGGACCCCAAAACATTCAGTACTTC. It translates to CASSLSAGPQNIQYF.

This clone has ten or more counts. V usage is TRBV7-2 and J usage is TRBJ2-3; tentative D call: TRBD2 (5 bases). Germline V gives CDR1 SGHTA, CDR2 FQGNSA. V was trimmed by 1 base and J by 0 bases, leaving 8 bases between them. The CDR3 contains 15 residues. CDR3: CASSLVGGSTDTQYF. In nucleotides, the CDR3 is TGTGCCAGCAGCTTAGTCGGCGGGAGCACAGATACGCAGTATTTT.

In this sample, this clone turned up a few times. CDR3 DNA sequence: TGTGCCAGCAGCTTAGCTCTAGCGGTTGGCAATGAGCAGTTCTTC. It specifies CASSLALAVGNEQFF. V and J are TRBV7-2 and TRBJ2-1; the match to TRBD2 covers 7 bases. The germline V gene has CDR1 SGHTA and CDR2 FQGNSA. The CDR3 totals 15 residues. V lost 0 bases, J lost 6 bases, and 5 bases stayed unmatched.

The chain couples TRBV10-3 to TRBJ1-1, with D possibly being TRBD1 (5 bases). V lost 3 bases and J lost 2, with 10 bases in between. Germline CDR1 ENHRY, CDR2 SYGVKD. The CDR3 totals 14 residues. The CDR3 nucleotides are TGTGCCATCAGTGATGGCAGGGCAAACACTGAAGCTTTCTTT. This encodes CAISDGRANTEAFF.

The rearrangement uses TRBV29-1 and TRBJ2-7, with D maybe TRBD1 (6 bases). Per the germline V gene, CDR1 is SQVTM and CDR2 is ANQGSEA. Trimming left V 6 bases short and J 0 bases short, with 15 bases between. The CDR3 loop spans 14 amino acids. CDR3 residues: CSVTGHQSSYEQYF. In DNA form, the CDR3 reads TGCAGCGTGACGGGACACCAAAGCTCCTACGAGCAGTACTTC.

On this clone itself: The sample carries other DNA sequences with the same CDR3. V gene TRBV2 combines with J gene TRBJ2-3, with 7 bases matching TRBD2. The CDR3 is 15 residues long. Trimming took 4 bases from V and 1 from J; bases not matched to a gene: 5. Germline lookup yields CDR1 SNHLY and CDR2 FYNNEI. In DNA form, the CDR3 reads TGTGCCAGCAGTGTGGGGCTAGCGGGCACAGATACGCAGTATTTT. Its protein product is CASSVGLAGTDTQYF.

This clone was seen a few times. The rearrangement links TRBV7-2 to TRBJ2-1, with 9 nucleotides matching TRBD2. The CDR3 has 16 residues. Per germline, CDR1 SGHTA and CDR2 FQGNSA. Trimming removed 5 bases from V and 3 bases from J; junction bases left unmatched: 8. The chain's CDR3 is CASSRRSGGIYNEQFF. The DNA of the CDR3 is TGTGCCAGCAGCCGCCGTAGCGGGGGCATCTACAATGAGCAGTTCTTC. Combining the CDR3 with reference TRBV7-2 and TRBJ2-1 gives the whole variable domain GAGVSQSPSNKVTEKGKDVELRCDPISGHTALYWYRQSLGQGLEFLIYFQGNSAPDKSGLPSDRFSAERTGGSVSTLTIQRTQQEDSAVYLCASSRRSGGIYNEQFFGPGTRLTVL.